These 9 T cell receptor beta chains were sequenced from one sample in a study of cytomegalovirus exposure and HLA in healthy donors (dated by TCRdb to the late 2010s). The receptor library was made with the immunoSEQ multiplex PCR assay. A mixture of 60 forward primers for TCR Vbeta segments and 13 reverse primers for TCR Jbeta segments was used in the multiplex PCR. TCRdb stores this immuneACCESS table with in-frame sequences only. Part of the clones is absent; in the studies checked, under half of the shortfall reflects unresolved V genes, and no reason is known for the rest. Recorded for this sample are 90,000 to 120,000 clones; over 60% of them occurred a single time. The top ten clones comprise 3.5% to 5% of the sample. Sample: PBMCs. The receptors were gathered from a male donor in good health and CMV-seronegative.

CDR3 region: CASSLKGGFTEAFF. The CDR3, as DNA: TGCGCCAGCAGCTTGAAAGGGGGCTTCACTGAAGCTTTCTTT. This chain joins TRBV5-1 and TRBJ1-1, with 7 positions matching TRBD1. Germline trimming cut 1 base from V and 4 bases from J; bases unmatched to any gene: 4. The CDR3 consists of 14 residues. Per germline, CDR1 SGHRS and CDR2 YFSETQ.

The chain joins TRBV11-2 to TRBJ1-2; D is unclear. The CDR3 spans 12 residues. CDR1 and CDR2 from the germline V gene are SGHAT and FQNNGV. The V end was cut by 5 bases, the J end by 8 bases, with 12 bases between. The chain's CDR3 is CASSLAGGGYTF. Written as DNA, the CDR3 is TGTGCCAGCAGCCTTGCCGGCGGGGGCTACACCTTC.

The CDR3 DNA reads TGTGCCAGCAGTGAAGCGGGGTCGGGCTCCTACGAGCAGTACTTC. Translating gives CASSEAGSGSYEQYF. This rearrangement joins TRBV25-1 to TRBJ2-5; D may be TRBD2 (6 bases). The J call could be wrong; TRBJ2-7 is a better fit for the DNA end. The CDR3 has 15 amino acids. From germline, CDR1 is MGHDK and CDR2 SYGVNS.

This clone was counted a few times. The chain links TRBV19 to TRBJ2-1, with 8 bases fitting TRBD2. The CDR3 spans 14 residues. The germline CDR1 and CDR2 sequences are LNHDA and SQIVND (reference sequence). With 2 bases clipped from V and 9 bases from J, the junction kept 6 bases outside the gene matches. The CDR3 nucleotides read TGTGCCAGTAGTATACGGGGACTAGTGAGTGAGCAGTTCTTC. Its protein product is CASSIRGLVSEQFF.

The V call is TRBV6-6, the J call TRBJ2-1, with 9 bases that match TRBD2. Germline CDR1 and CDR2: MNHNY and SVGAGI (reference sequence). The V gene end was trimmed by 8 bases and the J gene end by 7 bases; junction bases not matched to a gene: 9. This CDR3 contains 14 residues. The CDR3 DNA sequence: TGTGCCAGCCTTGGTCTAGCGGGAAGGAATGAGCAGTTCTTC. Translation gives CASLGLAGRNEQFF.

The rearrangement links TRBV9 to TRBJ2-1; D is perhaps TRBD1 (7 bases). The CDR3 has 15 amino acids. V was clipped by 4 bases and J by 4 bases, with 15 bases between them. Germline assignment: CDR1 SGDLS and CDR2 YYNGEE. In nucleotides, the CDR3 is TGTGCCAGCAGCCCTACAGGGGAGGCTTACAATGAGCAGTTCTTC. It encodes CASSPTGEAYNEQFF.

A word on this clone: Mismatch with germline at one junction end may stem from a read error. The V call is TRBV7-9, the J call TRBJ1-1; D ambiguous. Germline loops: CDR1 SEHNR, CDR2 FQNEAQ (reference sequence). The CDR3 runs 12 residues. CDR3 bases: TGTTCCAGCAGCTTAGAGCCTCCCGAAGCTTTCTTT. As protein: CSSSLEPPEAFF.

CDR3 coding DNA: TGTGCCAGCAGCCGATTTGGGACAGGCAATGAAAAACTGTTTTTT. It encodes CASSRFGTGNEKLFF. This rearrangement joins TRBV5-4 to TRBJ1-4; the match to TRBD1 covers 8 bases. V was clipped by 4 bases and J by 5 bases; unmatched bases: 7. Looked up from germline, CDR1 is SGHNT and CDR2 is YYREEE (reference sequence). The CDR3 has 15 residues.

J is TRBJ1-5 and V is TRBV30; 8 bases agree with TRBD1. With 1 base clipped from V and 4 bases from J, the junction kept 6 bases outside the gene matches. Germline CDR1 is GTSNPN and CDR2 is SVGIG (reference sequence). The CDR3 length is 15 residues. CDR3 sequence: CAWSEGTGPNQPQHF. CDR3 coding DNA: TGTGCCTGGAGTGAAGGGACAGGCCCAAATCAGCCCCAGCATTTT.